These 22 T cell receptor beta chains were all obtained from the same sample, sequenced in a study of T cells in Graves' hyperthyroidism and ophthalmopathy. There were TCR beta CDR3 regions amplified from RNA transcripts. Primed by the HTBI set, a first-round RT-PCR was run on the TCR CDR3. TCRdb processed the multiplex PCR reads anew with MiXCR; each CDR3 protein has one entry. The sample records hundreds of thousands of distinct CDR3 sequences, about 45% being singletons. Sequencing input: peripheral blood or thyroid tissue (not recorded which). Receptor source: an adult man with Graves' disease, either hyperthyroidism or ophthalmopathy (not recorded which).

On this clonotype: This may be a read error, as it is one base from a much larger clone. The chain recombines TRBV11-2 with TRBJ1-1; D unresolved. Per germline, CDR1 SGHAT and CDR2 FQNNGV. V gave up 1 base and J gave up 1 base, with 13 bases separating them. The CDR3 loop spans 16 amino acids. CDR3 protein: CASSLVGPHANTEAFF. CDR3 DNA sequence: TGTGCCAGCAGCTTAGTAGGGCCCCATGCGAACACTGAAGCTTTCTTT.

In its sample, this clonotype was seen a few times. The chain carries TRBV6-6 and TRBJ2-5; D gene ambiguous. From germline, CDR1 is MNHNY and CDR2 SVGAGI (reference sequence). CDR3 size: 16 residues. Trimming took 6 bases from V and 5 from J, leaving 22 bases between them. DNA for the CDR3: TGTGCCAGCAGACTGTTCCCGAACGAGCATCGGGAGACCCAGTACTTC. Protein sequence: CASRLFPNEHRETQYF.

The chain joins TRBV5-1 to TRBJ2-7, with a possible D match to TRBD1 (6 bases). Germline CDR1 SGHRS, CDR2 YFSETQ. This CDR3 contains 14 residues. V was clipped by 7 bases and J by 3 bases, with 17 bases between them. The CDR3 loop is CASSGLQGFYEQYF. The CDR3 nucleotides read TGCGCCAGCTCGGGGCTACAGGGATTCTACGAGCAGTACTTC.

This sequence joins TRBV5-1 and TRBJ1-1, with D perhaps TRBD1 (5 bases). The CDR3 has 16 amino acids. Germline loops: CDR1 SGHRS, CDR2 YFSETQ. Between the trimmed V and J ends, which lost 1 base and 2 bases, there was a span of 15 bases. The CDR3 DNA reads TGCGCCAGCAGCTTGTTCGCCCAGGGACCTAACACTGAAGCTTTCTTT. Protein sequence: CASSLFAQGPNTEAFF.

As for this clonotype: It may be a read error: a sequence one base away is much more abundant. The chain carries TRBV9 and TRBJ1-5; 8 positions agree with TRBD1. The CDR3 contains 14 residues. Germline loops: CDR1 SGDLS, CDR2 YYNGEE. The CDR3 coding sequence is TGTGTCAGCAGTTCGACAGGGGATGGTCAGCCCCAGCATTTT. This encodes CVSSSTGDGQPQHF.

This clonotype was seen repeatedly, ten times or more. CDR3 in amino acids: CASSLATEKLFF. The CDR3 region has the DNA TGTGCCAGCAGCTTAGCGACTGAAAAACTGTTTTTT. The chain links TRBV7-9 to TRBJ1-4; D call uncertain. Germline V gene lookup returns CDR1 SEHNR and CDR2 FQNEAQ (reference sequence). The CDR3 runs 12 residues. Trimming stripped 0 bases from V and 7 bases from J, with 3 bases between. The variable domain in full, with the rest retrieved from reference TRBV7-9 and TRBJ1-4, is DTGVSQNPRHKITKRGQNVTFRCDPISEHNRLYWYRQTLGQGPEFLTYFQNEAQLEKSRLLSDRFSAERPKGSFSTLEIQRTEQGDSAMYLCASSLATEKLFFGSGTQLSVL.

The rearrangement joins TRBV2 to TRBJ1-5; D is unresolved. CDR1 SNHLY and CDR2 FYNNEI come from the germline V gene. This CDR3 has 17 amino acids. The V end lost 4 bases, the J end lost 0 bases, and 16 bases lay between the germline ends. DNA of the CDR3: TGTGCCAGCAGTGTCTCCTTGTGGCTCCATAGCAATCAGCCCCAGCATTTT. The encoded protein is CASSVSLWLHSNQPQHF.

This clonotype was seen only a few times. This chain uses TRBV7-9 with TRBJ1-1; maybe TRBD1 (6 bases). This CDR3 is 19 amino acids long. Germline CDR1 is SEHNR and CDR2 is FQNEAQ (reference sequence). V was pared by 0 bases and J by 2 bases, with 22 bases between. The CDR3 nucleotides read TGTGCCAGCAGCTTAGCGAAGTGGCAGGGGACGGGTAAAAACACTGAAGCTTTCTTT. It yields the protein CASSLAKWQGTGKNTEAFF.

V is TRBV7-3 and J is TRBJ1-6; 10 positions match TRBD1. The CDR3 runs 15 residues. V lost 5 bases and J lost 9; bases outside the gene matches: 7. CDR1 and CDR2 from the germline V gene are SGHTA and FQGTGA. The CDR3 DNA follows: TGTGCCAGCAGCCGGACCGGACAGGGGGTTTCACCCCTCCACTTT. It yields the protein CASSRTGQGVSPLHF.

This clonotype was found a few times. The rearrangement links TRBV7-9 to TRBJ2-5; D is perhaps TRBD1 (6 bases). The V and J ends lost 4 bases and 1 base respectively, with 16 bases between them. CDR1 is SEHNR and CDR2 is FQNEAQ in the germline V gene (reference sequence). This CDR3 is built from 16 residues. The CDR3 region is CASSSLGTRPQETQYF. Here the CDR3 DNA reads TGTGCCAGCAGCTCCCTCGGGACAAGGCCCCAAGAGACCCAGTACTTC. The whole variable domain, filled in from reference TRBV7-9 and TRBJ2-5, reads DTGVSQNPRHKITKRGQNVTFRCDPISEHNRLYWYRQTLGQGPEFLTYFQNEAQLEKSRLLSDRFSAERPKGSFSTLEIQRTEQGDSAMYLCASSSLGTRPQETQYFGPGTRLLVL.

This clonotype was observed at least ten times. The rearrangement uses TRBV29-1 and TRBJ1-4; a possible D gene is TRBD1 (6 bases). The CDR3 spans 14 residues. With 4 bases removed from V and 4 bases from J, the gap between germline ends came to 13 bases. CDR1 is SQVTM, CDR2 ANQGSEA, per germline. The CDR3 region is CSVGGSQGNEKLFF. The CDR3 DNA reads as TGCAGCGTTGGGGGATCACAGGGTAATGAAAAACTGTTTTTT.

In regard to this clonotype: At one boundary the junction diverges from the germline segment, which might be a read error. The CDR3 loop is CACSVASGLGEQYF. The CDR3 DNA follows: TGTGCCTGCAGCGTCGCTTCGGGTTTGGGGGAGCAGTACTTC. This sequence joins TRBV9 and TRBJ2-7; D gene uncertain. This CDR3 has 14 amino acids. Germline CDR1 SGDLS, CDR2 YYNGEE.

CDR3 region: CASARTAGSSYEQYF. CDR3 coding DNA: TGTGCCAGCGCTCGGACGGCAGGGAGCTCCTACGAGCAGTACTTC. The V and J genes are TRBV7-3 and TRBJ2-7, with D perhaps TRBD1 or TRBD2 (5 bases each). V lost 8 bases to trimming and J lost 0 bases, with 17 bases between them. This CDR3 spans 15 amino acids. Germline lookup yields CDR1 SGHTA and CDR2 FQGTGA.

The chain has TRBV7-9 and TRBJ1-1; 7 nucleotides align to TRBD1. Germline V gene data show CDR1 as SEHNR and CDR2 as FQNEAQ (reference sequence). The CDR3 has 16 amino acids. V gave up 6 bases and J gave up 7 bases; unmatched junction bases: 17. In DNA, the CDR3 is TGTGCCAGCAGTGAGCGGGACAGAAGTCTCTTCCATGAAGCTTTCTTT. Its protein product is CASSERDRSLFHEAFF.

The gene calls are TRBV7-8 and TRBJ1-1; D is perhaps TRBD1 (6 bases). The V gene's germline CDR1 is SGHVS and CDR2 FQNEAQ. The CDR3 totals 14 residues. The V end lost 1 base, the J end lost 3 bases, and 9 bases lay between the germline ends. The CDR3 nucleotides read TGTGCCAGCAGCTTAGTCGCAGGGGACACTGAAGCTTTCTTT. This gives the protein CASSLVAGDTEAFF. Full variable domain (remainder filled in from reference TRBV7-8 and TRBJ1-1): GAGVSQSPRYKVAKRGQDVALRCDPISGHVSLFWYQQALGQGPEFLTYFQNEAQLDKSGLPSDRFFAERPEGSVSTLKIQRTQQEDSAVYLCASSLVAGDTEAFFGQGTRLTVV.

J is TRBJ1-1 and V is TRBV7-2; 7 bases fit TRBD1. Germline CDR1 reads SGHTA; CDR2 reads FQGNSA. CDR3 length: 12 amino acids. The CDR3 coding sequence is TGTGTTTGCACAGGGGTTAACACTGAAGCTTTCTTT. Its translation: CVCTGVNTEAFF.

The CDR3 reads CSAGDGAYGYTF. The DNA of the CDR3 is TGCAGTGCAGGGGACGGAGCCTATGGCTACACCTTC. The V gene is TRBV20-1, the J gene TRBJ1-2; a possible D gene is TRBD1 (5 bases). The germline gives CDR1 DFQATT, CDR2 SNEGSKA (reference sequence). This CDR3 is 12 amino acids long. V lost 6 bases and J 4 bases, leaving 12 bases between the germline ends.

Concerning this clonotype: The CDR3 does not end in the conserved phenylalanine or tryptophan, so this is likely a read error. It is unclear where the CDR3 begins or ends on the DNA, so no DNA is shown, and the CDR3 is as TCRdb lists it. CDR3 sequence: CAISESNEDY. This chain uses TRBV10-3 with TRBJ1-4. Germline CDR1 ENHRY, CDR2 SYGVKD. From its first to its last residue, the CDR3 has 10 amino acids.

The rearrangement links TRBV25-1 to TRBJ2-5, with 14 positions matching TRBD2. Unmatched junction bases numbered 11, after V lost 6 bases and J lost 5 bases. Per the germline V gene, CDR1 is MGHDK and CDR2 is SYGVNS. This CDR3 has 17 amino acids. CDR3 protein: CASSPGTSGGERETQYF. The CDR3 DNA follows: TGTGCCAGCAGCCCCGGGACTAGCGGGGGCGAACGGGAGACCCAGTACTTC.

The CDR3 DNA follows: TGTGCCAGCAGTGAACTTGGACAGGGGCTTAAGGATTCACCCCTCCACTTT. This sequence encodes CASSELGQGLKDSPLHF. The chain joins TRBV25-1 to TRBJ1-6; TRBD1 matches at 9 bases. The CDR3 sequence is 17 residues long. Per germline, CDR1 MGHDK and CDR2 SYGVNS. The V and J ends lost 2 bases and 8 bases, in that order; junction bases with no gene match: 10.

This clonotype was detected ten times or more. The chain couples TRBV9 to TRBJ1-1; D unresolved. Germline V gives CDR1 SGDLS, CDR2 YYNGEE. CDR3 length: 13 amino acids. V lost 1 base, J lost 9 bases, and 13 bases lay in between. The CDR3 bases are TGTGCCAGCAGCGTATCCCCTGAATCTAAAGCTTTCTTT. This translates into CASSVSPESKAFF.

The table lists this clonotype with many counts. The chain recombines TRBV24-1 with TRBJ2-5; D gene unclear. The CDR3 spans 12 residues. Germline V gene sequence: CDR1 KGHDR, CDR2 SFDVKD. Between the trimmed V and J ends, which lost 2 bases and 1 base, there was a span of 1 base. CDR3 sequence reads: CATSDSQETQYF. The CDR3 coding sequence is TGTGCCACCAGTGATTCCCAAGAGACCCAGTACTTC.